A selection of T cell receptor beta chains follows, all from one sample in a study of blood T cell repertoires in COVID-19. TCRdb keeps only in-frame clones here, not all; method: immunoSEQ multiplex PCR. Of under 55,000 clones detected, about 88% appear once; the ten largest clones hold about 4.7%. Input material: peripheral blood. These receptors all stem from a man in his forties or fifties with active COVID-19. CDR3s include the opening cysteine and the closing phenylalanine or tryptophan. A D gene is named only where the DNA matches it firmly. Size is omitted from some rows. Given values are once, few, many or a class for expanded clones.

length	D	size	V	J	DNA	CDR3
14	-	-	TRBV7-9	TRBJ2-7	TGTGCCAGCAGCTCACAACCGAACGGGGGAGGAGGGGTCTTC	CASSSQPNGGGGVF
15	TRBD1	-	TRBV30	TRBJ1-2	TGTGCCTGGAGTGTAGGTACAGGGGGCGACTATGGCTACACCTTC	CAWSVGTGGDYGYTF
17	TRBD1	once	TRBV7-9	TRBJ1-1	TGTGCCAGCAGCGGCTACGACAGGGGGCGCGGGAACACTGAAGCTTTCTTT	CASSGYDRGRGNTEAFF
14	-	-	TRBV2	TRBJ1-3	TGTGCCAGCAGTGACCGGGGGGCCGGAAACACCATATATTTT	CASSDRGAGNTIYF
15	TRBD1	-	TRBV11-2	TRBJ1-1	TGTGCCAGCAGCTTAGATTCAGGGGGCGGGACTGAAGCTTTCTTT	CASSLDSGGGTEAFF
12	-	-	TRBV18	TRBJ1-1	TGTGCCAGCTCACCGGGGCAGACTGAAGCTTTCTTT	CASSPGQTEAFF
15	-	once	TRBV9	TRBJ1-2	TGTGCCAGCAGCCTCACCCGGGACTTGCCTGCTGGCTACACCTTC	CASSLTRDLPAGYTF
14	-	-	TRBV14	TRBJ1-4	TGTGCCAGCAGCCAAGATACTGCTATGGAAAAACTGTTTTTT	CASSQDTAMEKLFF
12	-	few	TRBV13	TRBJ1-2	TGTGCCAGCAGCTCCCGCAGGCATGGCTACACCTTC	CASSSRRHGYTF
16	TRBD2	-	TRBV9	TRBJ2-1	TGTGCCAGCAGCCGGGGAGGGTCGAGCTCCTACAATGAGCAGTTCTTC	CASSRGGSSSYNEQFF
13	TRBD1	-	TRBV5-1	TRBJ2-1	TGCGCCAGCAGCTTGGACAGGGGGAATGAGCAGTTCTTC	CASSLDRGNEQFF
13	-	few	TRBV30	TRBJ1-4	TGTGCCTGGAGTAGAGGGTCCGGAGAAAAACTGTTTTTT	CAWSRGSGEKLFF
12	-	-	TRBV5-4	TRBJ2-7	TGTGCCAGCAGCTTCGAGGGCTACGAGCAGTACTTC	CASSFEGYEQYF
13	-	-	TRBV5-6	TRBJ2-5	TGTGCCAGCGCAGGGTACCCGAAAGAGACCCAGTACTTC	CASAGYPKETQYF
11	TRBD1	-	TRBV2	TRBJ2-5	TGTGCCGGGGGACAGCAAGAGACCCAGTACTTC	CAGGQQETQYF
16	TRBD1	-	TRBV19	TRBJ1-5	TGTGCCAGTAGTATTGGATCCGGGACAGGGGATCAGCCCCAGCATTTT	CASSIGSGTGDQPQHF
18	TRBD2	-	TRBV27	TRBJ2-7	TGTGCCAGCAGTTCCTTACAGACTAGCGGGACCTATCTTGACGAGCAGTACTTC	CASSSLQTSGTYLDEQYF
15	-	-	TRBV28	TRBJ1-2	TGTGCCAGCAGTTCCGCGACAGGTGTCTGGTATGGCTACACCTTC	CASSSATGVWYGYTF
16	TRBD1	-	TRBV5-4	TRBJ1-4	TGTGCCAGCAGCTCCCTGACAGGGGGTTCTAATGAAAAACTGTTTTTT	CASSSLTGGSNEKLFF
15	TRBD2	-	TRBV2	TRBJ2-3	TGTGCCAGCAGTGAATCAACTAGCGCGACAGATACGCAGTATTTT	CASSESTSATDTQYF
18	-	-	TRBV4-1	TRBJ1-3	TGCGCCAGCAGCCAAGTAGTCCTTCAGGAACTCTCTGGAAACACCATATATTTT	CASSQVVLQELSGNTIYF
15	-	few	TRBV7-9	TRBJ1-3	TGTGCCAGCAGCTGGGGTCAGGGTTCTGGAAACACCATATATTTT	CASSWGQGSGNTIYF
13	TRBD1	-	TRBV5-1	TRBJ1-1	TGCGCCAGCAGGGGGACAGTAAACACTGAAGCTTTCTTT	CASRGTVNTEAFF
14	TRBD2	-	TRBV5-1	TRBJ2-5	TGCGCCAGCAGGGGGACTAGCGGGACACAGACCCAGTACTTC	CASRGTSGTQTQYF
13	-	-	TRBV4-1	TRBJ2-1	TGCGCCAGCAGCCAGTCTAGCTACTATGAGCAGTTCTTC	CASSQSSYYEQFF
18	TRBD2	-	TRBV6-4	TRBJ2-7	TGTGCCAGCAGTGACTCGACGGAAAGCGGGAGGATCTCCTACGAGCAGTACTTC	CASSDSTESGRISYEQYF
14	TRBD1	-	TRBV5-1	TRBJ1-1	TGCGCCAGCAGCTCACAGGGGATGAACACTGAAGCTTTCTTT	CASSSQGMNTEAFF
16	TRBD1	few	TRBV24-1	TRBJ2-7	TGTGCCACCAGTGATTCGGCAGGGGGAGATCCATACGAGCAGTACTTC	CATSDSAGGDPYEQYF
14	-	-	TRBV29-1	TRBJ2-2	TGCAGCGTTGACACAGGGCTAGACACCGGGGAGCTGTTTTTT	CSVDTGLDTGELFF